Sequencing of this TCR beta chain was carried out in a study of blood T cell repertoires in COVID-19. Study in general: The analysed material was cDNA or gDNA that came from T cells, B-cell-depleted T cells, or PBMCs.

Methods used by the authors: Researchers report that nucleated cell counts were estimated from reference gene primer amplification. Clones were sequenced by immunoSEQ multiplex PCR, and TCRdb holds only the in-frame ones, with some missing. The V and J calls and the clone size are those of that table, but D and trimming were determined from the DNA. The data contain roughly 300,000 clones, around 87% of them singletons. Sequencing input: peripheral blood. This receptor was identified in a middle-aged woman who had recovered from COVID-19.

The DNA for the CDR3 is TGTGCCAGCAGTTACGGCGGGGATGTCTCAGTAACCGGGGAGCTGTTTTTT. Encoded protein: CASSYGGDVSVTGELFF. V gene TRBV6-2 or TRBV6-3 combines with J gene TRBJ2-2; a weak D match, TRBD2 (6 bases). V was pared by 2 bases and J by 5 bases, with 18 bases between. From germline, CDR1 is MNHEY and CDR2 SVGEGT. CDR3 length: 17 residues.